The 18 T cell receptor beta chains listed next were all sequenced from one sample in a study of shared clonotypes between healthy human individuals (dated by TCRdb to about 2020). The protocol used for the library was the immunoSEQ multiplex PCR assay. Sourced from immuneACCESS, this table was stored by TCRdb with only in-frame sequences that have V and J called. A share of the clones is absent; for the studies checked, an unresolved V gene accounts for under half, and the remainder has no known explanation. This sample gives nearly 1 million clones in total; about 80% of them show up just once. In total, the top ten clones hold roughly 1.5% of the sample. The sample was memory CD4+ T cells sorted from blood. The cell subset or site label, as the study defines it: CD45RA-negative fraction. These receptors originate from a man between 18 and 29 years old in good health.

V gene TRBV7-9 combines with J gene TRBJ1-1; D is undetermined. CDR1 SEHNR and CDR2 FQNEAQ come from the germline V gene (reference sequence). This CDR3 has 13 amino acids. V lost 2 bases, J lost 9 bases, and 13 bases lay in between. For the CDR3, the DNA is TGTGCCAGCAGCTTACCCGGACGGAACCAAGCTTTCTTT. Translating it yields CASSLPGRNQAFF.

The chain joins TRBV6-5 to TRBJ1-2; 8 bases align to TRBD1. V shed 0 bases, J shed 8 bases, and the junction held 5 bases outside the gene matches. There are 14 residues in the CDR3. Per the germline V gene, CDR1 is MNHEY and CDR2 is SVGAGI. Here the CDR3 reads CASSYSGQGEGYTF. As DNA, the CDR3 is TGTGCCAGCAGTTACTCCGGACAGGGCGAAGGCTACACCTTC.

Note on this clone: The same CDR3 is also encoded by other DNA sequences in this sample. The chain links TRBV7-9 to TRBJ2-5; no definite D call. This CDR3 contains 12 residues. Per the germline V gene, CDR1 is SEHNR and CDR2 is FQNEAQ (reference sequence). V was pared by 3 bases and J by 3 bases, with 5 bases between. DNA of the CDR3: TGTGCCAGCAGCTTGTTAGAAGAGACCCAGTACTTC. This sequence encodes CASSLLEETQYF.

The rearrangement links TRBV6-1 to TRBJ1-1; D is undetermined. V shed 2 bases and J shed 1 base, with 14 bases lying between them. Germline V gene sequence: CDR1 MNHNS, CDR2 SASEGT. CDR3 length: 16 residues. This CDR3 is CASSEKWAQRNTEAFF. CDR3 sequence (DNA): TGTGCCAGCAGTGAAAAGTGGGCACAAAGGAACACTGAAGCTTTCTTT.

This clone was seen at least ten times. The rearrangement uses TRBV6-5 and TRBJ2-2; D is perhaps TRBD2 (5 bases). The ends were cut back, 4 bases at V and 2 bases at J, with 11 bases in the middle. The CDR3 sequence is 15 residues long. CDR1 is MNHEY and CDR2 is SVGAGI in the germline V gene. The CDR3 protein is CASSSLVTNTGELFF. CDR3 coding DNA: TGTGCCAGCAGTTCACTAGTGACTAACACCGGGGAGCTGTTTTTT.

The chain employs TRBV9 and TRBJ2-7; D not certain. The CDR3 contains 14 residues. CDR1 and CDR2 from the germline V gene are SGDLS and YYNGEE. The ends were cut back, 4 bases at V and 0 bases at J, with 11 bases in the middle. The CDR3 nucleotides read TGTGCCAGCAGCATTCACACCGGCTCCTACGAGCAGTACTTC. Protein product: CASSIHTGSYEQYF.

The CDR3 protein is CASSVTLSGGDSGNTIYF. CDR3 nucleotides: TGTGCCAGCAGCGTAACCCTTTCGGGGGGAGACTCTGGAAACACCATATATTTT. The chain carries TRBV9 and TRBJ1-3, with a tentative D call TRBD1 (5 bases). Per germline, CDR1 SGDLS and CDR2 YYNGEE. V lost 1 base and J lost 0, with 17 bases in between. The CDR3 consists of 18 residues.

About this clone: A clone one base away is much larger, so this may be a read error. This sample also contains other DNA sequences that code for the same CDR3. The chain couples TRBV7-9 to TRBJ2-5, with D hard to call. Germline V gene data show CDR1 as SEHNR and CDR2 as FQNEAQ (reference sequence). V was clipped by 5 bases and J by 4 bases, with 8 bases between them. CDR3 length equals 12 residues. CDR3 nucleotide sequence: TGTGCCAGCAGCCTAGTCCTAGAGACCCAGTACTTC. As protein: CASSLVLETQYF. The variable domain in full, with the rest retrieved from reference TRBV7-9 and TRBJ2-5, is DTGVSQNPRHKITKRGQNVTFRCDPISEHNRLYWYRQTLGQGPEFLTYFQNEAQLEKSRLLSDRFSAERPKGSFSTLEIQRTEQGDSAMYLCASSLVLETQYFGPGTRLLVL.

The chain couples TRBV28 to TRBJ1-5; a weak D match, TRBD1 (5 bases). Germline V gene sequence: CDR1 MDHEN, CDR2 SYDVKM. Trimming stripped 7 bases from V and 5 bases from J, with 21 bases between. The CDR3 spans 16 residues. Written as DNA, the CDR3 is TGTGCCAGCAACTCCGCGGGGAGGGAAGGGGATCAGCCCCAGCATTTT. Translated: CASNSAGREGDQPQHF.

About this clone: Other DNA sequences in the same sample also yield this CDR3. V is TRBV5-1 and J is TRBJ1-5; no definite D call. Germline CDR1 SGHRS, CDR2 YFSETQ. This CDR3 region has 13 residues. V lost 0 bases, J lost 4 bases, and 5 bases lay in between. Here the CDR3 reads CASSLEVNQPQHF. For the CDR3, the DNA is TGCGCCAGCAGCTTGGAAGTGAATCAGCCCCAGCATTTT.

The genes are TRBV2 and TRBJ2-1, with 9 bases fitting TRBD2. The CDR3 is 15 residues long. With V trimmed by 7 bases and J by 8 bases, 12 bases remained unmatched. Germline CDR1 reads SNHLY; CDR2 reads FYNNEI. CDR3 sequence reads: CASTSSGGTRDEQFF. In DNA form, the CDR3 reads TGTGCCAGCACAAGTAGCGGGGGAACGAGGGATGAGCAGTTCTTC.

This clone showed up just a few times. CDR3 DNA: TGTGCCATCAGTGAGGGTCAGCTGGGCGGATGGACTGAAGCTTTCTTT. Amino acid sequence: CAISEGQLGGWTEAFF. The chain uses TRBV10-3 and TRBJ1-1; D ambiguous. Trimming stripped 2 bases from V and 5 bases from J, with 18 bases between. Germline assignment: CDR1 ENHRY and CDR2 SYGVKD. This CDR3 has 16 amino acids.

The chain employs TRBV28 and TRBJ1-1; TRBD1 agrees at 7 bases. Germline V gene lookup returns CDR1 MDHEN and CDR2 SYDVKM. The CDR3 contains 15 residues. V shed 2 bases and J 4 bases; nucleotides not matched to a gene: 7. CDR3 protein: CASSLHTGVGTEAFF. CDR3 in DNA: TGTGCCAGCAGTTTACACACAGGGGTGGGCACTGAAGCTTTCTTT.

This clone came up a few times. This sequence joins TRBV4-3 and TRBJ1-6; D perhaps matches TRBD1 (6 bases). The germline V and J ends were trimmed by 0 bases and 6 bases, with 18 bases remaining between them. Germline CDR1 and CDR2: LGHNA and YSLEER. The CDR3 spans 18 residues. The CDR3 is CASSQDQAGGQSNSPLHF. CDR3 nucleotide sequence: TGCGCCAGCAGCCAAGATCAAGCGGGTGGACAGTCTAATTCACCCCTCCACTTT.

Only one count was recorded for this clone. The chain links TRBV7-2 to TRBJ2-4; 14 bases align to TRBD2. The CDR3 has 19 residues. CDR1 and CDR2 (germline): SGHTA, FQGNSA. After removal of 3 bases from V and 2 bases from J, the junction contained 9 bases not matched to a gene. The CDR3 reads CASSLTSGGAQESKNIQYF. DNA for the CDR3: TGTGCCAGCAGCTTGACTAGCGGGGGGGCTCAAGAGTCCAAAAACATTCAGTACTTC.

The chain is built from TRBV5-8 and TRBJ2-5; D possibly corresponds to TRBD1 (6 bases). This CDR3 region has 14 residues. Germline CDR1 reads SGHTS; CDR2 reads YDEGEE. Trimming stripped 4 bases from V and 3 bases from J, with 13 bases between. As DNA, the CDR3 is TGTGCCAGCAGCCCTGGACAGTCAAAAGAGACCCAGTACTTC. As protein: CASSPGQSKETQYF.

The gene calls are TRBV7-9 and TRBJ2-1; TRBD1 aligns across 9 bases. Germline V CDR1 and CDR2: SEHNR, FQNEAQ (reference sequence). V gave up 5 bases and J gave up 6 bases; unmatched junction bases: 8. The CDR3 covers 15 residues. The CDR3 DNA follows: TGTGCCAGCAGCGCGGGACAGGGTGGGTTCAATGAGCAGTTCTTC. It encodes CASSAGQGGFNEQFF.

The J gene is TRBJ1-2, the V gene TRBV28; maybe TRBD1 (5 bases). V was trimmed by 7 bases and J by 7 bases, leaving 16 bases between them. Per the germline V gene, CDR1 is MDHEN and CDR2 is SYDVKM. The CDR3 spans 13 residues. CDR3 in DNA: TGTGCCAGCATCCGGGGGGGAACGGGTGGCTACACCTTC. The encoded protein is CASIRGGTGGYTF.